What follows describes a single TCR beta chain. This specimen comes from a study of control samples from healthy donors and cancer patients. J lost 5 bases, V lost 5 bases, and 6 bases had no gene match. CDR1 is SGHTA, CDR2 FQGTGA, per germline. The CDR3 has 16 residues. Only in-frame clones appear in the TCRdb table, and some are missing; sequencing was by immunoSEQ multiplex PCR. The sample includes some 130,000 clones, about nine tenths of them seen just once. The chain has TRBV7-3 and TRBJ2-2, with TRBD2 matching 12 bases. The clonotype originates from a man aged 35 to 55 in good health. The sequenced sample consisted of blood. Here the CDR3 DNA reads TGTGCCAGCAGCCCGACCGGACTAGCGGGGACCGGGGAGCTGTTTTTT. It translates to CASSPTGLAGTGELFF. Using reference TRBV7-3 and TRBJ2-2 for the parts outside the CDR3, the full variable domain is GAGVSQTPSNKVTEKGKYVELRCDPISGHTALYWYRQSLGQGPEFLIYFQGTGAADDSGLPNDRFFAVRPEGSVSTLKIQRTERGDSAVYLCASSPTGLAGTGELFFGEGSRLTVL.